This passage covers 3 T cell receptor beta chains from one sample sequenced in a study of CD8 T cells in ankylosing spondylitis. TCRdb itself ran the 5' RACE reads through MiXCR, one entry per CDR3 protein. The data show some 130,000 distinct CDR3 sequences, approximately 7.3% seen once. Input material: blood, either unsorted or a sorted T cell fraction (not recorded which). Every receptor here comes from a female donor with ankylosing spondylitis or in good health (not recorded which).

Ten or more counts support this clonotype. The CDR3 bases are TGTGCCAGCAGCCACTTGAACACTGAAGCTTTCTTT. Its protein is CASSHLNTEAFF. The chain recombines TRBV4-2 with TRBJ1-1, with D uncertain. V was pared by 3 bases and J by 0 bases, with 2 bases between. Per germline, CDR1 LGHNA and CDR2 YNFKEQ. CDR3 length: 12 amino acids.

At least ten counts were recorded for this clonotype. V gene TRBV7-8 combines with J gene TRBJ2-3, with 11 positions matching TRBD2. V lost 5 bases and J lost 5; bases outside the gene matches: 3. This CDR3 comprises 14 residues. From germline, CDR1 is SGHVS and CDR2 FQNEAQ. CDR3 in amino acids: CASSLGTSGDTQYF. In DNA form, the CDR3 reads TGTGCCAGCAGCCTCGGGACTAGCGGAGATACGCAGTATTTT.

The rearrangement uses TRBV28 and TRBJ2-4, with D perhaps being TRBD1 or TRBD2 (5 bases each). Germline V gene lookup returns CDR1 MDHEN and CDR2 SYDVKM. Trimming removed 4 bases from V and 8 bases from J, with 15 bases in between. The CDR3 is 14 amino acids. The CDR3 bases are TGTGCCAGCAGTTGGGTGGGGGTAGTCGACATTCAGTACTTC. Its translation: CASSWVGVVDIQYF.